This T cell receptor beta chain was sequenced for a study of Graves' ophthalmopathy and Graves' hyperthyroidism. This CDR3 spans 16 amino acids. From germline, CDR1 is MNHEY and CDR2 SMNVEV (reference sequence). With 1 base clipped from V and 5 bases from J, the junction kept 9 bases outside the gene matches. This clonotype occurred a few times. RNA transcripts were the source from which TCR beta CDR3 regions were amplified. The authors performed first-round RT-PCR with HTBI primers and then a second-round multiplex PCR. TCRdb passed the multiplex PCR reads through MiXCR, listing each CDR3 protein once. In the table there are about 370,000 distinct CDR3 sequences, approximately 18% of which are singletons.

Sequencing was performed on peripheral blood. The receptor was derived from an adult woman with stable Graves' hyperthyroidism. V gene TRBV27 combines with J gene TRBJ2-5; TRBD1 matches 8 bases. The CDR3 DNA follows: TGTGCCAGCAGTTTATTGAGCACAGGGGGAGTGGAGACCCAGTACTTC. Its protein is CASSLLSTGGVETQYF.